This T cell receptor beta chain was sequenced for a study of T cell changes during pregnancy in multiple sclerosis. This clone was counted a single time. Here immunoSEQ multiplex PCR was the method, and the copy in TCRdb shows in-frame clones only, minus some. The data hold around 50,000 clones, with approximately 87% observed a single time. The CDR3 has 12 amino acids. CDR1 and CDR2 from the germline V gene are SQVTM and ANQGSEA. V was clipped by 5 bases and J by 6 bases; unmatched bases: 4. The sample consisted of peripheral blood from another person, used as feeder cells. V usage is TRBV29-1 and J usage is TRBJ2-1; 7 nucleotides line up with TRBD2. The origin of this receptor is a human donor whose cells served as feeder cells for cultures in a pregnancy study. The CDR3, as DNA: TGCAGCGTTATACTAGCGCGCAATGAGCAGTTCTTC. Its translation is CSVILARNEQFF.